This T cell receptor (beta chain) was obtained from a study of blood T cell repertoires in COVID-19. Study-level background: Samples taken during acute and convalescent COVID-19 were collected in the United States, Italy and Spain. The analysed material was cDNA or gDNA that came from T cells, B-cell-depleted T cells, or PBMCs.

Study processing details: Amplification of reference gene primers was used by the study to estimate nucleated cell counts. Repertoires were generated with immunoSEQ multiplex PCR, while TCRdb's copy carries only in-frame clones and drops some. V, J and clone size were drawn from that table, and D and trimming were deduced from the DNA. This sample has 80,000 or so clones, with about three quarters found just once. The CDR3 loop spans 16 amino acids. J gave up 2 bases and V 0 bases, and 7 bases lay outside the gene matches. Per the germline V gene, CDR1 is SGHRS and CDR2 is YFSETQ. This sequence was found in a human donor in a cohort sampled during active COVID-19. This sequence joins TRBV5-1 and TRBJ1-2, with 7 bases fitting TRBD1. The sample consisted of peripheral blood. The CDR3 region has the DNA TGCGCCAGCAGCTTGGCGAAGGGACAGCCAAACTATGGCTACACCTTC. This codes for CASSLAKGQPNYGYTF. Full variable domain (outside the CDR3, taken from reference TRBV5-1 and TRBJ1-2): KAGVTQTPRYLIKTRGQQVTLSCSPISGHRSVSWYQQTPGQGLQFLFEYFSETQRNKGNFPGRFSGRQFSNSRSEMNVSTLELGDSALYLCASSLAKGQPNYGYTFGSGTRLTVV.